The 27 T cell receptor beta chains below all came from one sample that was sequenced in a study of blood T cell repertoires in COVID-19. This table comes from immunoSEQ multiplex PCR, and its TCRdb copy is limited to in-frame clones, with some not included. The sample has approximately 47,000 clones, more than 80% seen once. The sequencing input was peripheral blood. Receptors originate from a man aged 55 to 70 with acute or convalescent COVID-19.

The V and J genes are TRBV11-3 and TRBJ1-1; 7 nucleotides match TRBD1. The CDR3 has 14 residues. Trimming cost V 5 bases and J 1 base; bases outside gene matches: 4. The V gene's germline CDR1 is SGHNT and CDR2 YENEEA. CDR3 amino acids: CASSRGTENTEAFF. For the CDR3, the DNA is TGTGCCAGCAGCAGAGGGACAGAGAACACTGAAGCTTTCTTT.

The CDR3 DNA is TGTGCCAGCAGTTCCCAGACCTACGAGCAGTACTTC. Its protein is CASSSQTYEQYF. V gene TRBV28 combines with J gene TRBJ2-7; D call uncertain. The CDR3 runs 12 residues. Germline loops: CDR1 MDHEN, CDR2 SYDVKM. V lost 4 bases, J lost 2 bases, and 6 bases lay in between.

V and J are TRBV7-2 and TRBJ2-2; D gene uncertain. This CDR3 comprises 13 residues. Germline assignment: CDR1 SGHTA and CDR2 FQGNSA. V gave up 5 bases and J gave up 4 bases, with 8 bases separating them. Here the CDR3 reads CASSRTSTGELFF. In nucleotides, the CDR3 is TGTGCCAGCAGCCGTACGAGCACCGGGGAGCTGTTTTTT.

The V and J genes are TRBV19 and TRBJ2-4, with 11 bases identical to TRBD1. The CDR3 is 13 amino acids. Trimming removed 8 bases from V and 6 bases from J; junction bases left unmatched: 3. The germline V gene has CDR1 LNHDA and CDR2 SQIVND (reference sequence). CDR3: CASRDRGRNIQYF. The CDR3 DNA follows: TGTGCCAGTCGGGACAGGGGGAGAAACATTCAGTACTTC.

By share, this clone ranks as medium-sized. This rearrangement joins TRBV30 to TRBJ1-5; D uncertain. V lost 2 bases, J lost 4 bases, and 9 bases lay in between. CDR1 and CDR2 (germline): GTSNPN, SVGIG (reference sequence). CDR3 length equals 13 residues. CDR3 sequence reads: CAWSTSTNQPQHF. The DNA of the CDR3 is TGTGCCTGGAGTACGTCAACAAATCAGCCCCAGCATTTT.

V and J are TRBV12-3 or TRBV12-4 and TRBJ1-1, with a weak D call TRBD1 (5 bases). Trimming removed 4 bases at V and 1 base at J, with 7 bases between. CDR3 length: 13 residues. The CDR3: CASSYRTNTEAFF. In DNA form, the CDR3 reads TGTGCCAGCAGTTACAGGACGAACACTGAAGCTTTCTTT.

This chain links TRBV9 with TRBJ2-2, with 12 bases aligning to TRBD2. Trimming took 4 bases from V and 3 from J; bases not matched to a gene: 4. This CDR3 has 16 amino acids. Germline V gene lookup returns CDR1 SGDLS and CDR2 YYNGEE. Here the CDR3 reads CASSPSGGAYTGELFF. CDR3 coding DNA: TGTGCCAGCAGCCCTAGCGGGGGGGCCTACACCGGGGAGCTGTTTTTT.

The CDR3 DNA sequence: TGCGCCAGCAGCTCTACCGGACAGATTGAAGCTTTCTTT. This sequence encodes CASSSTGQIEAFF. The V gene is TRBV5-1, the J gene TRBJ1-1; maybe TRBD1 (6 bases). Trimming stripped 3 bases from V and 7 bases from J, with 13 bases between. Germline assignment: CDR1 SGHRS and CDR2 YFSETQ. There are 13 residues in the CDR3.

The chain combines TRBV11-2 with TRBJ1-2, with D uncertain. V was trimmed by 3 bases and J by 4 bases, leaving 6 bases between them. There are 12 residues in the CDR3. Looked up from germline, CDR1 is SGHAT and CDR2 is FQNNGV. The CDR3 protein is CASSLEGYGYTF. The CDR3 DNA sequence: TGTGCCAGCAGCTTGGAGGGCTATGGCTACACCTTC.

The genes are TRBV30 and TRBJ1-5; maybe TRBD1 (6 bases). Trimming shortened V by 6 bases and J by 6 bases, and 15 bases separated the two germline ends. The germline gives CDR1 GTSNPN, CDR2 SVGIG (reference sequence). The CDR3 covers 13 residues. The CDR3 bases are TGTGCCTGTACCGTGGGGGCCGGTCAGCCCCAGCATTTT. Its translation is CACTVGAGQPQHF.

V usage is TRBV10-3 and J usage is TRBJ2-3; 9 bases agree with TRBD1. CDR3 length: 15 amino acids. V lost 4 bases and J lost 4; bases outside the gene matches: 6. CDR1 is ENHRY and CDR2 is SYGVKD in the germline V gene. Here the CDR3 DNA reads TGTGCCATCAGTGGGGACAGGGTGGGGGCAGATACGCAGTATTTT. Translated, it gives CAISGDRVGADTQYF.

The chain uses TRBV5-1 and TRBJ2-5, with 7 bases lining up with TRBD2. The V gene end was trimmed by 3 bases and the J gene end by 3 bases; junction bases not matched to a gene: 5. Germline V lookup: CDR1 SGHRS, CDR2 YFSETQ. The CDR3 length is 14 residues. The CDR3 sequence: CASSSGLQKETQYF. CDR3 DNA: TGCGCCAGCAGCTCGGGACTACAGAAAGAGACCCAGTACTTC.

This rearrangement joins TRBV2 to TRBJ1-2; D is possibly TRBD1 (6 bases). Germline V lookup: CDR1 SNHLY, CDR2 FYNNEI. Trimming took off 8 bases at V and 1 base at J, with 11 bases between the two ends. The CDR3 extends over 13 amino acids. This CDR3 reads CASRDTLNYGYTF. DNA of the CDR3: TGTGCCAGCCGGGACACCCTTAACTATGGCTACACCTTC.

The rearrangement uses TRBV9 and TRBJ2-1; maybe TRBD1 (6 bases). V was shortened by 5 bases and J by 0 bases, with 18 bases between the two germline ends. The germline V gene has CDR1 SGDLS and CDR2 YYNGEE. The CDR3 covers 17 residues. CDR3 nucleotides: TGTGCCAGCAGTATGGCCCCGGGGACATCCTCCTACAATGAGCAGTTCTTC. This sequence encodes CASSMAPGTSSYNEQFF.

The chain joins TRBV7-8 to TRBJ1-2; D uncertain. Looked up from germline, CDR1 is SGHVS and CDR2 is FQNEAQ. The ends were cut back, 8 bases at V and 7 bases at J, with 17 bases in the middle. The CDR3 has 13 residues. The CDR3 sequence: CASGRGPQPGYTF. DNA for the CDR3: TGTGCCAGCGGCAGAGGTCCACAGCCTGGCTACACCTTC. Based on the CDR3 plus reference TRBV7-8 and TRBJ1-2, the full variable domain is GAGVSQSPRYKVAKRGQDVALRCDPISGHVSLFWYQQALGQGPEFLTYFQNEAQLDKSGLPSDRFFAERPEGSVSTLKIQRTQQEDSAVYLCASGRGPQPGYTFGSGTRLTVV.

CDR3 sequence (DNA): TGTGCCACCAGTGACTCCGGAGACTATGGCTACACCTTC. Its translation: CATSDSGDYGYTF. The chain recombines TRBV24-1 with TRBJ1-2, with D unresolved. With 4 bases removed from V and 3 bases from J, the gap between germline ends came to 8 bases. Germline loops: CDR1 KGHDR, CDR2 SFDVKD. The CDR3 covers 13 residues.

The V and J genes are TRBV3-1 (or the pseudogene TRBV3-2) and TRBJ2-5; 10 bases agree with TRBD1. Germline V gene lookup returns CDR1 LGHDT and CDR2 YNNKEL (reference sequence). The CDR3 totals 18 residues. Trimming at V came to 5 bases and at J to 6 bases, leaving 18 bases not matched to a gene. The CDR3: CASSDEAPRQGAVQTQYF. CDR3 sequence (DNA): TGTGCCAGCAGCGATGAGGCTCCAAGACAGGGGGCGGTCCAGACCCAGTACTTC.

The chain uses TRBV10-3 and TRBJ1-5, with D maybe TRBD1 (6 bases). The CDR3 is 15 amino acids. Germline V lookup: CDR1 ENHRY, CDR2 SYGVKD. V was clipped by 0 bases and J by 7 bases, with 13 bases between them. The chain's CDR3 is CAISESPGGRQPQHF. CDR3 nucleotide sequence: TGTGCCATCAGTGAGTCTCCGGGGGGCAGGCAGCCCCAGCATTTT.

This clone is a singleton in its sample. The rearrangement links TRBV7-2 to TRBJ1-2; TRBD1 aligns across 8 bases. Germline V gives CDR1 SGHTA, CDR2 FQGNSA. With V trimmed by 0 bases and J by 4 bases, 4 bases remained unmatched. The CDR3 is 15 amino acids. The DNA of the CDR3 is TGTGCCAGCAGCTTAGCCCCAGGGGGCGGCTATGGCTACACCTTC. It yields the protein CASSLAPGGGYGYTF.

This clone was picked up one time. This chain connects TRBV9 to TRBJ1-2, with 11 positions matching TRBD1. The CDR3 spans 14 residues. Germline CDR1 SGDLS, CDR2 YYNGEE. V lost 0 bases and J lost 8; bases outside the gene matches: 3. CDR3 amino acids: CASSVVGQGGGYTF. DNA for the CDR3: TGTGCCAGCAGCGTAGTGGGACAGGGGGGAGGCTACACCTTC.

Here the CDR3 reads CATSRAKGGNTIYF. The CDR3 DNA reads TGTGCCACCAGCAGAGCCAAGGGGGGAAACACCATATATTTT. The V gene is TRBV15, the J gene TRBJ1-3; tentative D call: TRBD1 (5 bases). This CDR3 comprises 14 residues. The V gene's germline CDR1 is LNHNV and CDR2 YYDKDF (reference sequence). V was cut by 1 base and J by 4 bases, with 8 bases left in between.

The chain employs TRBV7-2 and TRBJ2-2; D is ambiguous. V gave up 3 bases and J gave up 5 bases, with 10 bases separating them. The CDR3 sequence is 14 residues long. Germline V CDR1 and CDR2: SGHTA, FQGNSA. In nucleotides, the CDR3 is TGTGCCAGCAGCTTTGTATCGAGAACCGGGGAGCTGTTTTTT. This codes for CASSFVSRTGELFF.

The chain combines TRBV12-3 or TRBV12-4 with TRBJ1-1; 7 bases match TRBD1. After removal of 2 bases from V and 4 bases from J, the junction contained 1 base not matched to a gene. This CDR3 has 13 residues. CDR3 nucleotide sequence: TGTGCCAGCAGTTTAACAGGGGCCACTGAAGCTTTCTTT. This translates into CASSLTGATEAFF.

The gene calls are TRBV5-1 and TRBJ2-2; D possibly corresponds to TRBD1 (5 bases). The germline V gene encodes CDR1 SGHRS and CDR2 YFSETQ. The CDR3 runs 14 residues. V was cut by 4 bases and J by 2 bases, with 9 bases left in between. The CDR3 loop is CASSTGQNTGELFF. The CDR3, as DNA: TGCGCCAGCAGCACTGGACAAAACACCGGGGAGCTGTTTTTT. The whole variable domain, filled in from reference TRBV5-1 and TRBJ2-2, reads KAGVTQTPRYLIKTRGQQVTLSCSPISGHRSVSWYQQTPGQGLQFLFEYFSETQRNKGNFPGRFSGRQFSNSRSEMNVSTLELGDSALYLCASSTGQNTGELFFGEGSRLTVL.

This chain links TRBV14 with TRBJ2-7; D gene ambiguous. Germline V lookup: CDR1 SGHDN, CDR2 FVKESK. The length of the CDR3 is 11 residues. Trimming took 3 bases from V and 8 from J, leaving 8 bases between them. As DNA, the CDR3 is TGTGCCAGCAGCCAGGCCCGCAAGCAGTACTTC. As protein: CASSQARKQYF.

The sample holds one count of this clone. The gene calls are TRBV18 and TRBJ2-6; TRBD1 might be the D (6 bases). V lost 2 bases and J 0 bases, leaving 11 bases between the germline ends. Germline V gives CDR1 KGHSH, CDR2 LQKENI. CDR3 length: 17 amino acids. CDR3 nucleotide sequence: TGTGCCAGCTCACCAGGACAGCTGAGCTCTGGGGCCAACGTCCTGACTTTC. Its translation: CASSPGQLSSGANVLTF.

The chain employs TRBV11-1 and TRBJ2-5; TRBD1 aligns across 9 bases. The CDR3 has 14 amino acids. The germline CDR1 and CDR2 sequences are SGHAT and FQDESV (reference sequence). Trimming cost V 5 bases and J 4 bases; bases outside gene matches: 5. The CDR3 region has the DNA TGTGCCAGCAGCAAAGGGACAGGGCGAGAGACCCAGTACTTC. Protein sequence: CASSKGTGRETQYF.